This is a list of T cell receptor beta chains from one sample in a study of regulatory T cells in long-lasting Graves disease. TCRdb processed the multiplex PCR reads anew with MiXCR; each CDR3 protein has one entry. The sample records roughly 560,000 distinct CDR3 sequences, roughly a sixth being singletons. The sample was also linked to a second study, of T cells in Graves' hyperthyroidism and ophthalmopathy.

Sequenced here: peripheral blood mononuclear cells (PBMCs), sampled at new diagnosis, from a patient treated with antithyroid drugs. Receptors were obtained from a woman aged 35-65 years with Graves disease. The CDR3 runs from the conserved cysteine through the conserved F or W. A D gene is named only where the DNA matches it firmly. Only some rows state a clone size, as once, few, many or a class for expanded clones.

D	size	V	J	DNA	CDR3
NA	NA	TRBV30	TRBJ1-5	TGTGCCTGGAGTCGGGGCCTCGATCAGCCCCAGCATTTT	CAWSRGLDQPQHF
NA	many	TRBV7-2	TRBJ2-7	TGTGCCAGCAGCTCTCGACTTATCTACGAGCAGTACTTC	CASSSRLIYEQYF
TRBD2	NA	TRBV27	TRBJ2-7	TGTGCCAGCAGTTTATGGCCTAGCGGGGGAAGGTACGAGCAGTACTTC	CASSLWPSGGRYEQYF
TRBD2	many	TRBV11-1	TRBJ2-3	TGTGCCAGCAGCTCAATTAGCGGGGAGACAGATACGCAGTATTTT	CASSSISGETDTQYF
NA	many	TRBV3-1	TRBJ1-5	TGTGCCAGCAGCCAAGAGGGGGCAGGCAATCAGCCCCAGCATTTT	CASSQEGAGNQPQHF
NA	few	TRBV5-6	TRBJ1-1	TGTGCCAGCAGCTTGGAGGGAGGGTGGACTGAAGCTTTCTTT	CASSLEGGWTEAFF
NA	few	TRBV4-1	TRBJ1-1	TGCGCCAGCAGCCAACCCCAGAGGGGGAAGACTGAAGCTTTCTTT	CASSQPQRGKTEAFF
NA	NA	TRBV6-4	TRBJ1-2	TGTGCCAGCAGTGCTGAGGGGTCCTATGGCTACACCTTC	CASSAEGSYGYTF
NA	few	TRBV25-1	TRBJ1-1	TGTGCCAGCAGTGAATGGGGCAGTGGAGCTTTCTTT	CASSEWGSGAFF
NA	many	TRBV29-1	TRBJ2-1	TGCAGCGTCGACGGGACCCAGAGCTCCTACAATGAGCAGTTCTTC	CSVDGTQSSYNEQFF
NA	many	TRBV12-3/TRBV12-4	TRBJ2-7	TGTGCCAGCAGTTTTCTCAGGCATTCCTACGAGCAGTACTTC	CASSFLRHSYEQYF
TRBD1	many	TRBV19	TRBJ1-1	TGTGCCAGTATGGGACAGGGGGTAAGGGTGAGCACTGAAGCTTTCTTT	CASMGQGVRVSTEAFF
NA	many	TRBV4-1	TRBJ1-1	TGCGCCAGCAGCCAGAACCACTACACTGAAGCTTTCTTT	CASSQNHYTEAFF
NA	few	TRBV20-1	TRBJ1-2	TGCAGTGCTAGGAGTCAGGGTGTTTATGGCTACACCTTC	CSARSQGVYGYTF
NA	many	TRBV7-6	TRBJ2-5	TGTGCCAGCAGCTTCCTCAGGGTTGCGGAGACCCAGTACTTC	CASSFLRVAETQYF
TRBD1	many	TRBV12-5	TRBJ1-5	TGTGCTAGTGCCCAAGGGACAGGGTATCAGCCCCAGCATTTT	CASAQGTGYQPQHF
NA	many	TRBV20-1	TRBJ2-3	TGCAGTGCTGAACTCTCAACCCACGGCACAGATACGCAGTATTTT	CSAELSTHGTDTQYF
NA	many	TRBV10-3	TRBJ1-4	TGTGCCATCAGTGATGGAGGGACAACTAATGAAAAACTGTTTTTT	CAISDGGTTNEKLFF
NA	few	TRBV3-1	TRBJ1-6	TGTGCCAGCAGCCAAAGAGGGGCAGGGGTGAGTTCACCCCTCCACTTT	CASSQRGAGVSSPLHF
TRBD1	many	TRBV6-1	TRBJ1-5	TGTGCCAGCAGGACAAGACAGGGAAATCAGCCCCAGCATTTT	CASRTRQGNQPQHF
NA	many	TRBV6-1	TRBJ1-2	TGTGCCAGCATCAGAGACGTGCAAACCTCTGGCTACACCTTC	CASIRDVQTSGYTF
NA	many	TRBV3-1	TRBJ1-1	TGTGCCAGCAGCCAAGCGGGGGGAGAAGCTTTCTTT	CASSQAGGEAFF
NA	many	TRBV29-1	TRBJ2-7	TGCAGCGTTGTGGGTCCGGTTGAGAGGTCCTACGAGCAGTACTTC	CSVVGPVERSYEQYF
NA	many	TRBV12-3/TRBV12-4	TRBJ1-1	TGTGCCAGCAGCTTATCCCGGGCATCTGAAGCTTTCTTT	CASSLSRASEAFF
TRBD1	NA	TRBV6-1	TRBJ1-1	TGTGCCAGCAGTGAGCCCGGGACAGGGGGCTCTGGGGTGAACACTGAAGCTTTCTTT	CASSEPGTGGSGVNTEAFF
NA	many	TRBV2	TRBJ2-2	TGTGCCAGCAGTGAAGGCGGTCGGCTCTCGAACACCGGGGAGCTGTTTTTT	CASSEGGRLSNTGELFF
NA	many	TRBV5-1	TRBJ2-1	TGCGCCAGCAGCTATGGACGGGGAATTAATGAGCAGTTCTTC	CASSYGRGINEQFF
NA	few	TRBV29-1	TRBJ1-2	TGCAGCGTTGAAAGTCCCGATCCGGGGCCCTATGGCTACACCTTC	CSVESPDPGPYGYTF
NA	few	TRBV14	TRBJ2-1	TGTGCCAGCAGCTCCAGCGGGCGCTCCTACAATGAGCAGTTCTTC	CASSSSGRSYNEQFF
NA	NA	TRBV15	TRBJ2-6	TGTGCCACCAGAGGGGATCCATCTGGGGCCAACGTCCTGACTTTC	CATRGDPSGANVLTF
TRBD2	few	TRBV12-3/TRBV12-4	TRBJ2-3	TGTGCCAGCAGGGGACTAGCGGGGGAACCTATTAGCACAGATACGCAGTATTTT	CASRGLAGEPISTDTQYF
NA	few	TRBV24-1	TRBJ1-2	TGTGCCACCAGTGATTGCTCGAGGGGGGCACCTGTCCCTTCTAACTATGGCTACACCTTC	CATSDCSRGAPVPSNYGYTF
TRBD2	NA	TRBV28	TRBJ2-1	TGTGCCAGCAGTTTCGGCGGGGGAGAGCAGTTCTTC	CASSFGGGEQFF
NA	few	TRBV7-9	TRBJ1-2	TGTGCCAGCAGCTTAGACCAGTCTAACTATGGCTACACCTTC	CASSLDQSNYGYTF
NA	many	TRBV30	TRBJ2-3	TGTGCCTGGAGTGCGGCTAGCACAGATACGCAGTATTTT	CAWSAASTDTQYF
TRBD1	many	TRBV6-2/TRBV6-3	TRBJ1-2	TGTGCCAGCAGTTCCCAGGGGACAGGGTACTATGGCTACACCTTC	CASSSQGTGYYGYTF
TRBD1	once	TRBV14	TRBJ2-5	TGTGCCAGCAGCCAAGAGGGGACAGCAACTCTCCGGAGGGAGACCCAGTACTTC	CASSQEGTATLRRETQYF
NA	many	TRBV12-3/TRBV12-4	TRBJ1-2	TGTGCCAGCAGCCAAGGAACAGGGAGCGATGGCTACACCTTC	CASSQGTGSDGYTF
TRBD1	many	TRBV7-9	TRBJ2-2	TGTGCCAGCAGCTTACCGGGACAGGGGGTACACGGGGAGCTGTTTTTT	CASSLPGQGVHGELFF
NA	many	TRBV11-2	TRBJ1-2	TGTGCCAGCAGCTTAGCCCCACCGGAGGGTAAAACCTTC	CASSLAPPEGKTF
TRBD1	many	TRBV15	TRBJ2-5	TGTGCCACCAGCCTGGAACAGGGGGAAGAGACCCAGTACTTC	CATSLEQGEETQYF
NA	many	TRBV20-1	TRBJ1-1	TGCAGTGCTAGACGAGGTCCGGTTCGTAGTGAAGCTTTCTTT	CSARRGPVRSEAFF
TRBD2	few	TRBV12-3/TRBV12-4	TRBJ2-1	TGTGCCAGCAGCGAGCGGGGGGGTCAGTTCTTC	CASSERGGQFF
NA	many	TRBV20-1	TRBJ2-2	TGCAGTGCTCACGACACCAACACCGGGGAGCTGTTTTTT	CSAHDTNTGELFF
NA	NA	TRBV30	TRBJ2-3	TGTGCCTGGAGTGTCGGGGCCACAGATACGCAGTATTTT	CAWSVGATDTQYF
NA	many	TRBV4-1	TRBJ1-1	TGCGCCAGCAGCCTCGGGACGGCATTGAACACTGAAGCTTTCTTT	CASSLGTALNTEAFF
NA	many	TRBV7-2	TRBJ2-7	TGTGCCAGCGCGTTCATTAGCGCGGACGAGCAGTACTTC	CASAFISADEQYF
NA	NA	TRBV5-1	TRBJ1-1	TGCGCCAGCAGCTGGATCTACAGCAATTCCATGAACACTGAAGCTTTCTTT	CASSWIYSNSMNTEAFF